The 5 T cell receptor beta chains presented below share a single source sample, sequenced in a study of early T cells in non-severe SARS-CoV-2 infection. Each CDR3 protein gets one entry after TCRdb re-called the 5' RACE reads with MiXCR. The table records tens of thousands of distinct CDR3 sequences, 3.6% of them present only once. The sequenced sample consisted of whole blood. The receptor source for this set is an adult who was a healthcare worker with PCR-confirmed SARS-CoV-2 infection or an uninfected control (not recorded which).

This clonotype was picked up many times. The rearrangement joins TRBV30 to TRBJ2-7, with a weak D call TRBD1 (5 bases). The CDR3 consists of 13 residues. In germline, CDR1 is GTSNPN, CDR2 SVGIG (reference sequence). The V end lost 0 bases, the J end lost 4 bases, and 10 bases lay between the germline ends. The CDR3 nucleotides read TGTGCCTGGAGTGTACAGGCACCTTACGAGCAGTACTTC. Protein: CAWSVQAPYEQYF. The complete variable domain, with remaining parts taken from reference TRBV30 and TRBJ2-7, reads SQTIHQWPATLVQPVGSPLSLECTVEGTSNPNLYWYRQAAGRGLQLLFYSVGIGQISSEVPQNLSASRPQDRQFILSSKKLLLSDSGFYLCAWSVQAPYEQYFGPGTRLTVT.

The sample holds many counts of this clonotype. The chain employs TRBV6-2 or TRBV6-3 and TRBJ2-7; unclear D gene. The germline CDR1 and CDR2 sequences are MNHEY and SVGEGT. The CDR3 is 15 residues long. The ends were cut back, 9 bases at V and 5 bases at J, with 23 bases in the middle. CDR3 nucleotides: TGTGCCAGTAGTGGCACCGACCATCTACGGAACGAGCAGTACTTC. Its translation: CASSGTDHLRNEQYF.

This clonotype occurred many times. The J gene is TRBJ2-3, the V gene TRBV10-3; 7 nucleotides align to TRBD2. This CDR3 region has 14 residues. Trimming removed 6 bases from V and 2 bases from J; junction bases left unmatched: 5. The germline gives CDR1 ENHRY, CDR2 SYGVKD. The CDR3 DNA reads TGTGCCATCAGCCAAGCGGGGATCACAGATACGCAGTATTTT. Residues: CAISQAGITDTQYF.

This clonotype ranks as medium-sized. This chain links TRBV18 with TRBJ2-3; D call uncertain. The CDR3 is 12 amino acids. CDR1 and CDR2 from the germline V gene are KGHSH and LQKENI. The germline V and J ends were trimmed by 8 bases and 3 bases, with 9 bases remaining between them. This chain's CDR3 is CASSLSTDTQYF. CDR3 bases: TGTGCCAGCAGCTTATCTACAGATACGCAGTATTTT.

This clonotype showed up many times. The J gene is TRBJ2-5, the V gene TRBV30; tentatively, D is TRBD2 (5 bases). V was cut by 1 base and J by 5 bases, with 17 bases left in between. There are 15 residues in the CDR3. CDR1 is GTSNPN, CDR2 SVGIG, per germline (reference sequence). CDR3 nucleotides: TGTGCCTGGAGTGCCGCGGGTCAGATTGCGGAGACCCAGTACTTC. It specifies CAWSAAGQIAETQYF.